This T cell receptor beta chain appears in the sequencing data of a study of monozygotic twins with inflammatory bowel disease. Study outcomes and limitations: No distinction between different T cell subtypes was possible. Evidence did not back any single strong signal or clonotype linked to IBD.

A remark on this clonotype: Its matching antigen is unknown.

From its re-call of the 5' RACE reads, TCRdb lists each CDR3 protein once, without DNA. In all, the sample yields over 120,000 distinct CDR3 sequences. Looked up from germline, CDR1 is SGHRS and CDR2 is YFSETQ. There are 15 residues in the CDR3. The chain recombines TRBV5-1 with TRBJ1-2; the TRBD1 assignment by TCRdb is unverifiable without DNA. The TCR sequence derives from a human donor with ulcerative colitis or Crohn's disease, or a healthy co-twin of an affected twin (not recorded which). Material: blood. The CDR3 sequence is CASSVRTGGGDGYTF.